The next 30 T cell receptor beta chains were all read from a single sample in a study of radiation and T cells in renal cell carcinoma (dated by TCRdb to about 2020). The time point label here, explained by the study, means: blood 2 weeks post-SBRT. What this sample's treatment or condition label stands for: 15 Gy SBRT to primary tumor, nephrectomy 4 weeks later. Libraries came from the immunoSEQ multiplex PCR assay. As stored in TCRdb, this immuneACCESS dataset retains in-frame rearrangements with V and J assigned. A fraction of the clones does not appear; measured against another copy, unresolved V genes explain less than half of the discrepancy, and the remainder lacks a known reason. This sample holds around 80,000 clones; about four fifths were observed only once. The leading ten clones occupy under 6.5% of the sample. The sequences come from blood, collected from a patient whose treatment included radiotherapy and nephrectomy. These receptors all come from a man aged 55 to 70 with renal cell carcinoma.

As regards this clone: Relative to the germline gene, one junction end is altered; a read error may explain this. The CDR3 region is CAVRGGLAGDEQYF. The CDR3 DNA is TGTGCCGTCAGGGGGGGACTAGCGGGAGACGAGCAGTACTTC. The chain carries TRBV10-3 and TRBJ2-7, with 14 bases lining up with TRBD2. CDR3 size: 14 residues. CDR1 is ENHRY and CDR2 is SYGVKD in the germline V gene.

The chain recombines TRBV9 with TRBJ2-5, with 10 bases aligning to TRBD2. J lost 9 bases, V lost 0 bases, and 8 bases had no gene match. Germline values: CDR1 SGDLS, CDR2 YYNGEE. CDR3 size: 15 residues. CDR3 sequence reads: CASSVDTSGTRAQYF. The DNA of the CDR3 is TGTGCCAGCAGCGTAGACACTAGCGGGACTAGGGCCCAGTACTTC.

The chain couples TRBV10-1 to TRBJ2-1, with D unresolved. CDR1 is WNHNN, CDR2 SYGVQD, per germline (reference sequence). The CDR3 has 15 residues. Trimming shortened V by 4 bases and J by 5 bases, and 15 bases separated the two germline ends. The CDR3, as DNA: TGCGCCAGCAGTGTTAATGGGGAAGCCAACAATGAGCAGTTCTTC. Amino acids: CASSVNGEANNEQFF.

This chain uses TRBV4-3 with TRBJ2-1, with 10 bases aligning to TRBD2. Germline loops: CDR1 LGHNA, CDR2 YSLEER. Trimming cost V 4 bases and J 7 bases; bases outside gene matches: 10. This CDR3 is built from 16 residues. The CDR3 region has the DNA TGCGCCAGCAGCCGGCCGGAGCGGGAGGGGTCAAATGAGCAGTTCTTC. Protein: CASSRPEREGSNEQFF.

The chain has TRBV25-1 and TRBJ1-4; a weak D match, TRBD1 (5 bases). Trimming shortened V by 3 bases and J by 4 bases, and 12 bases separated the two germline ends. CDR1 is MGHDK and CDR2 is SYGVNS in the germline V gene. The CDR3 is 15 amino acids. The CDR3 DNA follows: TGTGCCAGCAGTGAGGTACAAGGGGATAATGAAAAACTGTTTTTT. Its translation: CASSEVQGDNEKLFF.

The V gene is TRBV5-4, the J gene TRBJ2-3, with 10 bases aligning to TRBD1. V dropped 5 bases and J dropped 5; count of bases not matched to a gene: 5. This CDR3 is built from 14 residues. Germline V gene sequence: CDR1 SGHNT, CDR2 YYREEE (reference sequence). CDR3 protein: CASRRDRGQDTQYF. CDR3 DNA: TGTGCCAGCAGGCGCGACAGGGGGCAAGATACGCAGTATTTT.

In regard to this clone: The limits of the CDR3 on the DNA are not certain, so only TCRdb's listed CDR3 is given. The V gene is TRBV28, the J gene TRBJ2-5. Germline V gives CDR1 MDHEN, CDR2 SYDVKM. The CDR3 extends over 15 residues, inclusive of both ends. The CDR3 loop is CASSTSYGNQETQYF.

J is TRBJ2-3 and V is TRBV27, with TRBD2 matching over 8 bases. The germline gives CDR1 MNHEY, CDR2 SMNVEV (reference sequence). V shed 5 bases, J shed 3 bases, and the junction held 10 bases outside the gene matches. CDR3 length: 16 amino acids. CDR3 sequence: CASSPLAGPRTDTQYF. The CDR3 DNA is TGTGCCAGCAGTCCGTTAGCGGGACCTAGAACAGATACGCAGTATTTT.

The chain uses TRBV7-3 and TRBJ2-2; tentative D call: TRBD2 (6 bases). V dropped 5 bases and J dropped 10 bases, with 17 bases sitting between them. CDR1 is SGHTA, CDR2 FQGTGA, per germline. The CDR3 runs to 14 residues. CDR3 sequence (DNA): TGTGCCAGCAGCCCCAGCGGGTCCTTGAAGGAGCTGTTTTTT. Its translation is CASSPSGSLKELFF.

The V and J genes are TRBV5-1 and TRBJ2-1, with 11 bases lining up with TRBD2. The V gene's germline CDR1 is SGHRS and CDR2 YFSETQ. The CDR3 has 15 residues. V trimming: 5 bases; J trimming: 8 bases; junction bases outside the gene matches: 9. The CDR3 sequence: CASRQTSGTRDEQFF. CDR3 DNA sequence: TGCGCCAGCAGACAGACTAGCGGGACGAGGGATGAGCAGTTCTTC.

The rearrangement links TRBV12-5 to TRBJ2-2; the D is unclear. Trimming pared 0 bases from V and 5 bases from J, leaving 1 base between. The germline V gene encodes CDR1 LGHNT and CDR2 FRNRAP. The CDR3 extends over 12 amino acids. This CDR3 is CASGLVTGELFF. CDR3 DNA sequence: TGTGCTAGTGGTTTGGTAACCGGGGAGCTGTTTTTT.

Worth noting for this clone: This CDR3 is also generated by other DNA sequences in the sample. The gene calls are TRBV19 and TRBJ2-7; 9 bases line up with TRBD1. Germline V gives CDR1 LNHDA, CDR2 SQIVND (reference sequence). The CDR3 has 14 amino acids. The V gene end was trimmed by 5 bases and the J gene end by 3 bases; junction bases not matched to a gene: 5. CDR3 loop: CASSPGTGSYEQYF. The DNA of the CDR3 is TGTGCCAGTAGTCCGGGGACAGGGAGCTACGAGCAGTACTTC.

The CDR3 nucleotides read TGCGCCAGCAGCTCTAGCTTGGACACCGGGGAGCTGTTTTTT. Protein sequence: CASSSSLDTGELFF. The rearrangement joins TRBV5-1 to TRBJ2-2; D is possibly TRBD2 (5 bases). From germline, CDR1 is SGHRS and CDR2 YFSETQ. The CDR3 sequence is 14 residues long. V lost 3 bases, J lost 3 bases, and 9 bases lay in between.

This sequence joins TRBV28 and TRBJ2-7; 10 positions match TRBD1. V gave up 3 bases and J gave up 4 bases; unmatched junction bases: 6. Germline CDR1 reads MDHEN; CDR2 reads SYDVKM. This CDR3 region has 15 residues. The CDR3 here is CASSFSGQGMYEQYF. In nucleotides, the CDR3 is TGTGCCAGCAGTTTCTCGGGACAGGGGATGTACGAGCAGTACTTC.

This clone was seen more than once but under ten times. The rearrangement joins TRBV29-1 to TRBJ1-1, with TRBD1 as a possible D gene (5 bases). Trimming left V 3 bases short and J 4 bases short, with 9 bases between. Germline CDR1 reads SQVTM; CDR2 reads ANQGSEA. The CDR3 runs to 12 residues. CDR3 residues: CSVDVGGTEAFF. The CDR3 DNA reads TGCAGCGTTGATGTTGGGGGCACTGAAGCTTTCTTT.

The rearrangement joins TRBV28 to TRBJ2-3, with TRBD2 as a possible D gene (6 bases). Looked up from germline, CDR1 is MDHEN and CDR2 is SYDVKM. The CDR3 has 14 amino acids. Trimming cost V 6 bases and J 2 bases, with 12 bases left between them. The CDR3, as DNA: TGTGCCAGCAGCCAGGGACTCTCCACAGATACGCAGTATTTT. It specifies CASSQGLSTDTQYF.

A single count supports this clone. CDR3 sequence reads: CASSLGTGVSGEQYF. CDR3 sequence (DNA): TGCGCCAGCAGCTTGGGGACAGGGGTCTCGGGTGAGCAGTACTTC. The chain couples TRBV5-1 to TRBJ2-7; 9 nucleotides agree with TRBD1. CDR3 size: 15 residues. Unmatched junction bases numbered 8, after V lost 0 bases and J lost 7 bases. The germline gives CDR1 SGHRS, CDR2 YFSETQ.

The rearrangement joins TRBV20-1 to TRBJ2-7, with no clear D. V gave up 2 bases and J gave up 2 bases, with 4 bases separating them. Germline-derived CDR1 and CDR2 are DFQATT and SNEGSKA (reference sequence). This CDR3 has 11 residues. The CDR3 sequence: CSARLAYEQYF. In DNA, the CDR3 is TGCAGTGCTAGACTAGCCTACGAGCAGTACTTC.

This clone came up once. The chain uses TRBV9 and TRBJ2-1; tentatively, D is TRBD1 or TRBD2 (5 bases each). V was cut by 3 bases and J by 6 bases, with 16 bases left in between. Germline V gene sequence: CDR1 SGDLS, CDR2 YYNGEE. The CDR3 runs to 15 residues. Written as DNA, the CDR3 is TGTGCCAGCAGCGCTTACCCGGGACCTCTCAATGAGCAGTTCTTC. Translation: CASSAYPGPLNEQFF.

This clone was picked up a small number of times. The V gene is TRBV7-2, the J gene TRBJ2-5; D may be TRBD1 (6 bases). The V and J ends lost 7 bases and 4 bases respectively, with 13 bases between them. The germline CDR1 and CDR2 sequences are SGHTA and FQGNSA. This CDR3 is 13 amino acids long. The CDR3 is CASTYNRAETQYF. The CDR3 region has the DNA TGTGCCAGCACCTATAACAGGGCAGAGACCCAGTACTTC.

The chain carries TRBV28 and TRBJ1-4; the D is unclear. Looked up from germline, CDR1 is MDHEN and CDR2 is SYDVKM. Trimming stripped 10 bases from V and 8 bases from J, with 11 bases between. The CDR3 covers 11 residues. This CDR3 reads CATRTVEKLFF. CDR3 nucleotides: TGTGCCACCAGGACGGTCGAAAAACTGTTTTTT. Together with reference TRBV28 and TRBJ1-4, the CDR3 gives the full variable domain: DVKVTQSSRYLVKRTGEKVFLECVQDMDHENMFWYRQDPGLGLRLIYFSYDVKMKEKGDIPEGYSVSREKKERFSLILESASTNQTSMYLCATRTVEKLFFGSGTQLSVL.

This clone has only one observation. The genes are TRBV7-9 and TRBJ2-7, with D perhaps TRBD2 (5 bases). Germline CDR1 reads SEHNR; CDR2 reads FQNEAQ (reference sequence). V shed 1 base and J shed 0 bases, with 16 bases lying between them. The CDR3 has 17 amino acids. In DNA form, the CDR3 reads TGTGCCAGCAGCTTAGTAGGGCTAGCCTATAGCTCCTACGAGCAGTACTTC. It specifies CASSLVGLAYSSYEQYF.

This clone was counted many times. The chain is built from TRBV21-1 and TRBJ2-5; TRBD2, the table's D call, was not compared with the DNA. TRBV21-1 is listed as a pseudogene. This CDR3 spans 16 amino acids. CDR3 nucleotide sequence: TGTGCCAGCAGCGCAAAGTCGGAGGCTAGCGGAGAGACCCAGTACTTC. This translates into CASSAKSEASGETQYF.

This clone has only a few counts. The chain couples TRBV28 to TRBJ2-7; 7 bases align to TRBD1. Germline lookup yields CDR1 MDHEN and CDR2 SYDVKM. The CDR3 has 17 residues. V was pared by 2 bases and J by 2 bases, with 12 bases of the junction left unmatched. The CDR3 DNA follows: TGTGCCAGCAGTTTACCCACCACCCACGACAGGGCCTACGAGCAGTACTTC. It translates to CASSLPTTHDRAYEQYF.

J is TRBJ1-1 and V is TRBV28; 12 nucleotides match TRBD1. V shed 6 bases, J shed 1 base, and the junction held 6 bases outside the gene matches. Germline values: CDR1 MDHEN, CDR2 SYDVKM. This CDR3 has 16 residues. The CDR3 spells CASRLPGQGANTEAFF. The CDR3 DNA sequence: TGTGCCAGCAGACTACCGGGACAGGGGGCGAACACTGAAGCTTTCTTT.

The chain combines TRBV4-3 with TRBJ2-1; 7 bases map to TRBD2. The CDR3 totals 16 residues. Germline CDR1 and CDR2: LGHNA and YSLEER. Trimming removed 3 bases from V and 0 bases from J; junction bases left unmatched: 5. The CDR3 is CASSQQVAGSYNEQFF. CDR3 nucleotides: TGCGCCAGCAGCCAGCAGGTAGCGGGCTCCTACAATGAGCAGTTCTTC.

The chain couples TRBV27 to TRBJ1-5; D remains unclear. CDR3 size: 14 residues. Germline CDR1 MNHEY, CDR2 SMNVEV (reference sequence). V gave up 1 base and J gave up 3 bases, with 7 bases separating them. In DNA, the CDR3 is TGTGCCAGCAGTTTATACCCTTACAATCAGCCCCAGCATTTT. Translated, it gives CASSLYPYNQPQHF.

This chain links TRBV4-3 with TRBJ2-6, with D uncertain. CDR1 is LGHNA, CDR2 YSLEER, per germline. CDR3 length equals 15 residues. The V end was cut by 1 base, the J end by 3 bases, with 7 bases between. CDR3 protein: CASSQGVSGANVLTF. DNA for the CDR3: TGCGCCAGCAGCCAAGGGGTTAGTGGGGCCAACGTCCTGACTTTC.

The chain couples TRBV27 to TRBJ2-6, with D possibly being TRBD2 (5 bases). Trimming pared 3 bases from V and 4 bases from J, leaving 13 bases between. CDR1 is MNHEY, CDR2 SMNVEV, per germline (reference sequence). The CDR3 has 16 residues. The CDR3 region is CASSFQAGYGANVLTF. In nucleotides, the CDR3 is TGTGCCAGCAGTTTCCAGGCGGGTTACGGGGCCAACGTCCTGACTTTC.

This clone occurred a few times. This sequence joins TRBV19 and TRBJ1-1; no firm D call. The length of the CDR3 is 15 residues. Germline V CDR1 and CDR2: LNHDA, SQIVND (reference sequence). V lost 8 bases, J lost 4 bases, and 20 bases lay in between. This CDR3 reads CASRSTEDYGTEAFF. The CDR3 nucleotides read TGTGCCAGTCGCAGCACCGAGGATTATGGCACTGAAGCTTTCTTT.